Shown below are 13 T cell receptor beta chains from a single sample sequenced in a study of blood T cell repertoires in COVID-19. Clones were read by immunoSEQ multiplex PCR, and TCRdb kept only the in-frame ones, dropping some. The sample consists of some 250,000 clones, roughly 81% of them appearing once. The source material was peripheral blood. Receptor source: a woman aged 80 or over with COVID-19, enrolled during active disease.

This chain connects TRBV5-4 to TRBJ2-5; 7 nucleotides agree with TRBD2. The CDR3 has 14 amino acids. Germline V gene sequence: CDR1 SGHNT, CDR2 YYREEE (reference sequence). The junction had 4 bases not matched to a gene; V was cut back by 1 base and J by 4 bases. In DNA form, the CDR3 reads TGTGCCAGCAGCTTGACGGGGGGAGGAGAGACCCAGTACTTC. Residues: CASSLTGGGETQYF.

V gene TRBV5-6 combines with J gene TRBJ1-4; D call uncertain. The V end lost 2 bases, the J end lost 0 bases, and 8 bases lay between the germline ends. Germline V gene data show CDR1 as SGHDT and CDR2 as YYEEEE. The CDR3 is 15 amino acids. CDR3 residues: CASSLQVATNEKLFF. CDR3 in DNA: TGTGCCAGCAGCTTACAAGTTGCAACTAATGAAAAACTGTTTTTT.

The V and J genes are TRBV7-2 and TRBJ2-7, with TRBD1 as a possible D gene (6 bases). The CDR3 length is 16 residues. Trimming took off 1 base at V and 3 bases at J, with 16 bases between the two ends. The germline gives CDR1 SGHTA, CDR2 FQGNSA. This CDR3 reads CASSLGNRVTGYEQYF. The CDR3 DNA follows: TGTGCCAGCAGCTTAGGGAACAGGGTCACAGGCTACGAGCAGTACTTC.

V and J are TRBV6-5 and TRBJ1-2, with TRBD1 identical over 7 bases. CDR3 length: 15 residues. J gave up 3 bases and V 6 bases, and 10 bases lay outside the gene matches. CDR1 and CDR2 (germline): MNHEY, SVGAGI. The CDR3 DNA is TGTGCCAGCAGACCGACCGGGACAGCATACTATGGCTACACCTTC. Translation: CASRPTGTAYYGYTF.

CDR3 in amino acids: CSASLAEANYGYTF. The CDR3 DNA sequence: TGCAGTGCTAGTTTGGCGGAGGCTAACTATGGCTACACCTTC. The chain is built from TRBV20-1 and TRBJ1-2; no definite D call. Per the germline V gene, CDR1 is DFQATT and CDR2 is SNEGSKA (reference sequence). The CDR3 spans 14 residues. The ends were cut back, 3 bases at V and 0 bases at J, with 11 bases in the middle.

The rearrangement joins TRBV5-4 to TRBJ2-5; TRBD1 matches at 8 bases. The CDR3 length is 17 residues. CDR1 is SGHNT, CDR2 YYREEE, per germline (reference sequence). J lost 5 bases, V lost 1 base, and 13 bases had no gene match. This chain's CDR3 is CASSLLGRTGRGETQYF. Written as DNA, the CDR3 is TGTGCCAGCAGCTTGTTGGGTAGGACAGGGCGAGGGGAGACCCAGTACTTC.

The V gene is TRBV10-3, the J gene TRBJ2-7; perhaps TRBD1 as D (6 bases). The CDR3 loop spans 16 amino acids. The V end was cut by 3 bases, the J end by 0 bases, with 15 bases between. Per germline, CDR1 ENHRY and CDR2 SYGVKD. The CDR3 region has the DNA TGTGCCATCAGTGACCAACAGGGCTTACTCTCCTACGAGCAGTACTTC. Protein: CAISDQQGLLSYEQYF.

The chain carries TRBV5-1 and TRBJ2-2, with TRBD1 matching 7 bases. The germline V gene encodes CDR1 SGHRS and CDR2 YFSETQ. The length of the CDR3 is 16 residues. The V and J ends lost 4 bases and 1 base, in that order; junction bases with no gene match: 7. The CDR3 is CASSPSGQVNTGELFF. In DNA form, the CDR3 reads TGCGCCAGCAGCCCATCTGGACAGGTGAACACCGGGGAGCTGTTTTTT.

The chain is built from TRBV14 and TRBJ2-2, with TRBD2 identical over 9 bases. The CDR3 is made up of 14 amino acids. J gave up 7 bases and V 3 bases, and 3 bases lay outside the gene matches. Germline CDR1 SGHDN, CDR2 FVKESK. The CDR3 spells CASSHGGRGGELFF. Here the CDR3 DNA reads TGTGCCAGCAGCCACGGCGGGAGGGGCGGGGAGCTGTTTTTT.

For the CDR3, the DNA is TGTGCCAGTAGTGGACAGTTTGAGACCCAGTACTTC. It specifies CASSGQFETQYF. The chain is built from TRBV19 and TRBJ2-5, with D possibly TRBD1 on 6 matching bases. The CDR3 loop spans 12 amino acids. V was shortened by 5 bases and J by 5 bases, with 9 bases between the two germline ends. CDR1 and CDR2 (germline): LNHDA, SQIVND (reference sequence).

This chain connects TRBV5-1 to TRBJ1-1; D remains unclear. V shed 4 bases and J shed 1 base, with 11 bases lying between them. CDR3 length: 14 amino acids. Per germline, CDR1 SGHRS and CDR2 YFSETQ. The CDR3 reads CASSLKSGNTEAFF. Here the CDR3 DNA reads TGCGCCAGCAGCCTTAAGTCGGGGAACACTGAAGCTTTCTTT. Combining the CDR3 with reference TRBV5-1 and TRBJ1-1 gives the whole variable domain KAGVTQTPRYLIKTRGQQVTLSCSPISGHRSVSWYQQTPGQGLQFLFEYFSETQRNKGNFPGRFSGRQFSNSRSEMNVSTLELGDSALYLCASSLKSGNTEAFFGQGTRLTVV.

This rearrangement joins TRBV10-2 to TRBJ1-1; D is possibly TRBD1 (5 bases). V was pared by 7 bases and J by 0 bases, with 9 bases between. The CDR3 length is 13 residues. Germline values: CDR1 WSHSY, CDR2 SAAADI. For the CDR3, the DNA is TGCGCCAGCAATAGGGGCATGAACACTGAAGCTTTCTTT. The encoded protein is CASNRGMNTEAFF.

J is TRBJ1-1 and V is TRBV6-5; maybe TRBD1 (5 bases). Trimming removed 7 bases at V and 3 bases at J, with 15 bases between. The CDR3 has 14 amino acids. Per the germline V gene, CDR1 is MNHEY and CDR2 is SVGAGI. The CDR3 DNA reads TGTGCCAGCACCCGGGACTTAAGGGACACTGAAGCTTTCTTT. This encodes CASTRDLRDTEAFF.